The 18 T cell receptor beta chains listed next were all sequenced from one sample in a study of cytomegalovirus exposure and HLA in healthy donors. PCR was performed using 60 Vbeta and 13 Jbeta primers. Using immunoSEQ multiplex PCR, the repertoire was profiled, and TCRdb retains in-frame clones only, with some absent. This table holds about 150,000 clones, 80% to 90% found once. Sequencing input: PBMCs. All receptors come from a young woman in good health and CMV-seronegative.

The CDR3 region is CASSELPGTRAADTQYF. CDR3 bases: TGCGCCAGCAGTGAGTTACCCGGGACAAGGGCCGCAGATACGCAGTATTTT. The chain links TRBV10-1 to TRBJ2-3, with D perhaps TRBD1 (6 bases). Trimming stripped 1 base from V and 4 bases from J, with 18 bases between. Looked up from germline, CDR1 is WNHNN and CDR2 is SYGVQD (reference sequence). The CDR3 has 17 residues.

The rearrangement links TRBV2 to TRBJ2-1; 12 bases match TRBD2. Germline-derived CDR1 and CDR2 are SNHLY and FYNNEI. Germline trimming cut 7 bases from V and 8 bases from J; bases unmatched to any gene: 24. CDR3 size: 20 residues. CDR3 in DNA: TGTGCCAGCAACCCGAAATCGTCGACTAGCGGGAGAGGAAATAGCGATGAGCAGTTCTTC. Residues: CASNPKSSTSGRGNSDEQFF.

This clone was detected a few times. The chain couples TRBV19 to TRBJ2-7; possible D gene TRBD2, 5 bases. The CDR3 spans 15 residues. With 6 bases removed from V and 2 bases from J, the gap between germline ends came to 17 bases. Germline assignment: CDR1 LNHDA and CDR2 SQIVND (reference sequence). CDR3 sequence: CASSGIEGVAYEQYF. DNA for the CDR3: TGTGCCAGTAGCGGGATCGAGGGAGTAGCCTACGAGCAGTACTTC. The entire variable domain, with the rest obtained from reference TRBV19 and TRBJ2-7, is as follows: DGGITQSPKYLFRKEGQNVTLSCEQNLNHDAMYWYRQDPGQGLRLIYYSQIVNDFQKGDIAEGYSVSREKKESFPLTVTSAQKNPTAFYLCASSGIEGVAYEQYFGPGTRLTVT.

V and J are TRBV27 and TRBJ2-5, with 8 bases that match TRBD1. Germline V lookup: CDR1 MNHEY, CDR2 SMNVEV (reference sequence). There are 19 residues in the CDR3. V gave up 6 bases and J gave up 4 bases; unmatched junction bases: 22. The CDR3 reads CASRQRFRTPTGAGETQYF. CDR3 in DNA: TGTGCCAGCAGACAAAGGTTCCGAACACCGACAGGGGCGGGAGAGACCCAGTACTTC.

The chain combines TRBV7-9 with TRBJ2-1; the D is unclear. V was cut by 6 bases and J by 9 bases, with 15 bases left in between. Looked up from germline, CDR1 is SEHNR and CDR2 is FQNEAQ (reference sequence). The CDR3 loop spans 13 amino acids. The CDR3 nucleotides read TGTGCCAGCAGACCGTACGGCCACAGTGAGCAGTTCTTC. Protein sequence: CASRPYGHSEQFF.

The chain combines TRBV6-6 with TRBJ1-2; D remains unclear. The germline CDR1 and CDR2 sequences are MNHNY and SVGAGI (reference sequence). Trimming left V 0 bases short and J 2 bases short, with 7 bases between. The CDR3 length is 14 residues. The CDR3, as DNA: TGTGCCAGCAGTTACTCAGGAGGGAACTATGGCTACACCTTC. Residues: CASSYSGGNYGYTF.

V and J are TRBV18 and TRBJ1-6, with 10 positions matching TRBD1. CDR1 is KGHSH, CDR2 LQKENI, per germline. The CDR3 has 18 residues. The J segment lost 3 bases and the V segment lost 5 bases, leaving 10 bases of the junction unmatched. The CDR3 DNA is TGTGCCAGCTCATGGGACCAGGGACAGGGGTACTATAATTCACCCCTCCACTTT. Residues: CASSWDQGQGYYNSPLHF.

The genes are TRBV7-2 and TRBJ1-6, with TRBD1 matching 8 bases. CDR3 size: 14 residues. Germline-derived CDR1 and CDR2 are SGHTA and FQGNSA. V dropped 3 bases and J dropped 10; count of bases not matched to a gene: 5. CDR3 nucleotides: TGTGCCAGCAGCTTCGGACAGGGCCAATCACCCCTCCACTTT. Its translation: CASSFGQGQSPLHF. The full variable domain, rest sourced from reference TRBV7-2 and TRBJ1-6, is GAGVSQSPSNKVTEKGKDVELRCDPISGHTALYWYRQSLGQGLEFLIYFQGNSAPDKSGLPSDRFSAERTGGSVSTLTIQRTQQEDSAVYLCASSFGQGQSPLHFGNGTRLTVT.

The rearrangement links TRBV5-1 to TRBJ2-7; 7 bases match TRBD1. Germline CDR1 and CDR2: SGHRS and YFSETQ. CDR3 size: 15 residues. V lost 2 bases, J lost 0 bases, and 5 bases stayed unmatched. The CDR3 DNA sequence: TGCGCCAGCAGCTTCGGAGACAGGGACTCCTACGAGCAGTACTTC. Protein: CASSFGDRDSYEQYF.

The V call is TRBV11-2, the J call TRBJ2-3; 7 nucleotides agree with TRBD2. CDR3 length: 17 amino acids. After removal of 4 bases from V and 3 bases from J, the junction contained 13 bases not matched to a gene. Per germline, CDR1 SGHAT and CDR2 FQNNGV. The CDR3 bases are TGTGCCAGCAGCTCCATTCTCCAACGGGAGGCTACAGATACGCAGTATTTT. Its protein is CASSSILQREATDTQYF.

This clone was seen a handful of times. V gene TRBV5-4 combines with J gene TRBJ1-4, with D possibly matching TRBD1 (5 bases). Trimming took 0 bases from V and 5 from J, leaving 8 bases between them. Germline loops: CDR1 SGHNT, CDR2 YYREEE (reference sequence). This CDR3 is built from 14 residues. CDR3 sequence (DNA): TGTGCCAGCAGCTTGGCAGGGCCAAATGAAAAACTGTTTTTT. Amino acids: CASSLAGPNEKLFF. The variable domain in full, completed from reference TRBV5-4 and TRBJ1-4, reads ETGVTQSPTHLIKTRGQQVTLRCSSQSGHNTVSWYQQALGQGPQFIFQYYREEENGRGNFPPRFSGLQFPNYSSELNVNALELDDSALYLCASSLAGPNEKLFFGSGTQLSVL.

The V and J genes are TRBV7-9 and TRBJ2-2; maybe TRBD1 (5 bases). V shed 5 bases and J shed 1 base, with 17 bases lying between them. Looked up from germline, CDR1 is SEHNR and CDR2 is FQNEAQ (reference sequence). CDR3 size: 17 residues. The CDR3 coding sequence is TGTGCCAGCAGCGATCCCTGGGTAGGGGAGAACACCGGGGAGCTGTTTTTT. Amino acid sequence: CASSDPWVGENTGELFF. Using reference TRBV7-9 and TRBJ2-2 for the parts outside the CDR3, the full variable domain is DTGVSQNPRHKITKRGQNVTFRCDPISEHNRLYWYRQTLGQGPEFLTYFQNEAQLEKSRLLSDRFSAERPKGSFSTLEIQRTEQGDSAMYLCASSDPWVGENTGELFFGEGSRLTVL.

The rearrangement links TRBV11-2 to TRBJ2-1; unclear D gene. The length of the CDR3 is 15 residues. Germline CDR1 and CDR2: SGHAT and FQNNGV. V was shortened by 3 bases and J by 9 bases, with 18 bases between the two germline ends. CDR3 sequence reads: CASSFPPNSLSEQFF. CDR3 in DNA: TGTGCCAGCAGCTTCCCCCCCAACAGCCTGAGTGAGCAGTTCTTC.

This sequence joins TRBV7-2 and TRBJ2-5; 12 nucleotides agree with TRBD2. V was clipped by 3 bases and J by 5 bases; unmatched bases: 1. The CDR3 contains 14 residues. Per the germline V gene, CDR1 is SGHTA and CDR2 is FQGNSA. The CDR3 sequence: CASSLTSGSETQYF. DNA of the CDR3: TGTGCCAGCAGCTTGACTAGCGGGAGTGAGACCCAGTACTTC.

This clone showed up just a few times. This chain connects TRBV28 to TRBJ1-4; D is ambiguous. This CDR3 is 14 amino acids long. CDR1 is MDHEN, CDR2 SYDVKM, per germline. V was clipped by 5 bases and J by 7 bases, with 14 bases between them. CDR3 residues: CASSSGRDGEKLFF. Here the CDR3 DNA reads TGTGCCAGCAGTAGTGGGCGAGACGGTGAAAAACTGTTTTTT.

The chain combines TRBV5-6 with TRBJ1-3, with TRBD1 identical over 8 bases. Germline CDR1 is SGHDT and CDR2 is YYEEEE. The V segment lost 4 bases and the J segment 1 base; nucleotides outside the gene matches: 13. The CDR3 extends over 18 amino acids. The CDR3 DNA reads as TGTGCCAGCAGCCCGACAGGGGCGCTCCGGATTTCTGGAAACACCATATATTTT. Amino acid sequence: CASSPTGALRISGNTIYF.

The chain uses TRBV29-1 and TRBJ1-1; D is unresolved. Germline V lookup: CDR1 SQVTM, CDR2 ANQGSEA. V was clipped by 6 bases and J by 1 base, with 9 bases between them. This CDR3 has 12 amino acids. The CDR3 nucleotides read TGCAGCGTCCCCTCGGGGAACACTGAAGCTTTCTTT. Protein: CSVPSGNTEAFF.

The CDR3 DNA reads as TGCGCCAGCAGTGAGAGGGACTCCGGGGAGCTGTTTTTT. Translating gives CASSERDSGELFF. The chain uses TRBV10-1 and TRBJ2-2; perhaps TRBD2 as D (6 bases). Germline V CDR1 and CDR2: WNHNN, SYGVQD (reference sequence). Trimming left V 2 bases short and J 6 bases short, with 7 bases between. CDR3 length: 13 residues.